Listed here are 11 T cell receptor beta chains from one sample, sequenced in a study of Ad26.COV2.S vaccination and SARS-CoV-2 variants. Some clones are missing from TCRdb's copy, which holds only in-frame ones; the method was immunoSEQ multiplex PCR. The sample consists of about 97,000 clones, around three quarters of them appearing once. Sample: peripheral blood, taken after recovery from COVID-19. The receptors here all came from a human donor who had recovered from COVID-19.

This chain's CDR3 is CASSEGPEAFF. In DNA, the CDR3 is TGCGCCAGCAGTGAGGGACCTGAAGCTTTCTTT. The chain has TRBV4-1 and TRBJ1-1, with a tentative D call TRBD1 (5 bases). The CDR3 runs 11 residues. CDR1 is MGHRA, CDR2 YSYEKL, per germline. The germline V and J ends were trimmed by 6 bases and 6 bases, with 8 bases remaining between them.

The genes are TRBV12-5 and TRBJ2-2, with D unresolved. Germline CDR1 and CDR2: LGHNT and FRNRAP. V was pared by 7 bases and J by 0 bases, with 9 bases between. This CDR3 comprises 14 residues. CDR3 DNA sequence: TGTGCTAGTGCCCGATTCGCGAACACCGGGGAGCTGTTTTTT. Protein product: CASARFANTGELFF.

V gene TRBV19 combines with J gene TRBJ2-1; the D is unclear. Trimming cost V 4 bases and J 3 bases, with 13 bases left between them. The CDR3 contains 15 residues. From germline, CDR1 is LNHDA and CDR2 SQIVND (reference sequence). CDR3 in amino acids: CASSKGQYLYNEQFF. In DNA, the CDR3 is TGTGCCAGTAGTAAAGGCCAGTACCTCTACAATGAGCAGTTCTTC.

CDR3: CASSQGRTSSQETQYF. The CDR3 region has the DNA TGTGCCAGCAGCCAAGGGAGGACATCCAGTCAAGAGACCCAGTACTTC. The chain recombines TRBV3-1 (or the pseudogene TRBV3-2) with TRBJ2-5; D assignment may be TRBD1 or TRBD2 (5 bases each). V lost 1 base, J lost 2 bases, and 14 bases lay in between. The CDR3 is 16 amino acids. Germline-derived CDR1 and CDR2 are LGHDT and YNNKEL (reference sequence).

The V call is TRBV19, the J call TRBJ2-2; tentatively, D is TRBD2 (6 bases). The V and J ends lost 3 bases and 5 bases respectively, with 16 bases between them. Germline V gene lookup returns CDR1 LNHDA and CDR2 SQIVND (reference sequence). This CDR3 has 16 amino acids. CDR3 sequence: CASSMVEAGSTGELFF. The CDR3 DNA sequence: TGTGCCAGTAGTATGGTAGAAGCGGGTTCTACCGGGGAGCTGTTTTTT.

The V gene is TRBV5-1, the J gene TRBJ2-7; 10 nucleotides line up with TRBD1. Germline loops: CDR1 SGHRS, CDR2 YFSETQ. This CDR3 contains 16 residues. The junction had 6 bases not matched to a gene; V was cut back by 0 bases and J by 3 bases. The CDR3 DNA follows: TGCGCCAGCAGCTTGGAGCATGGGACAGGGGACTACGAGCAGTACTTC. Its protein product is CASSLEHGTGDYEQYF.

This clone appeared a single time. CDR3 amino acids: CASSQKGVGTVHQPQHF. The CDR3 region has the DNA TGTGCCAGCAGCCAGAAGGGTGTCGGGACAGTCCATCAGCCCCAGCATTTT. The rearrangement joins TRBV16 to TRBJ1-5; TRBD1 matches at 7 bases. The CDR3 consists of 17 residues. The junction had 13 bases not matched to a gene; V was cut back by 3 bases and J by 5 bases. CDR1 and CDR2 (germline): KGHSY, FQNENV.

The rearrangement links TRBV15 to TRBJ2-2; 14 nucleotides line up with TRBD2. The CDR3 covers 19 residues. After removal of 5 bases from V and 4 bases from J, the junction contained 12 bases not matched to a gene. Germline CDR1 and CDR2: LNHNV and YYDKDF (reference sequence). In DNA form, the CDR3 reads TGTGCCACCAGCCGAGGACTAGCGGGGGGTTCTTGGTCCACCGGGGAGCTGTTTTTT. Translating it yields CATSRGLAGGSWSTGELFF.

This clone has a handful of counts. The gene calls are TRBV18 and TRBJ1-1; D remains unclear. From germline, CDR1 is KGHSH and CDR2 LQKENI. V was cut by 5 bases and J by 4 bases, with 17 bases left in between. This CDR3 spans 15 amino acids. Here the CDR3 DNA reads TGTGCCAGCTCATCCGGAACTGGGTTGAGCACTGAAGCTTTCTTT. It codes for CASSSGTGLSTEAFF.

This chain links TRBV7-2 with TRBJ2-6, with TRBD1 identical over 7 bases. Trimming cost V 2 bases and J 0 bases; bases outside gene matches: 1. The CDR3 is 16 amino acids. CDR1 and CDR2 (germline): SGHTA, FQGNSA. The CDR3 DNA sequence: TGTGCCAGCAGCTTATCAGGGGGCTCTGGGGCCAACGTCCTGACTTTC. Its translation is CASSLSGGSGANVLTF.

This clone showed up just once. The chain employs TRBV21-1 and TRBJ2-1; TRBD1, the table's D call, was not compared with the DNA. TRBV21-1 is annotated as a pseudogene. CDR3 length equals 15 residues. DNA of the CDR3: TGTGCCAGCAGCAAATGCAGGCTGCTGCTCAATGAGCAGTTCTTC. It yields the protein CASSKCRLLLNEQFF.